This T cell receptor beta chain was sequenced during a study of blood T cells in healthy people across ages. Findings and caveats of the study: Age showed a roughly linear inverse relationship with TCR beta diversity per million T cells.

The second PCR ran roughly 6 to 11 cycles with a sample-barcoded 5' primer and J-beta primers. Via MiXCR, TCRdb re-called the 5' RACE reads, giving one row per CDR3 protein. This sample has about 640,000 distinct CDR3 sequences, with roughly 58% found just once. Total RNA extracted from each sample amounted to at least 5 micrograms. As concerns this clonotype: What it binds is unknown. A much larger clone differs from this one at a single base, so this may be a read error.

The CDR3 extends over 14 amino acids. The ends lost 5 bases at V and 4 bases at J; junction bases unmatched: 7. CDR1 and CDR2 from the germline V gene are SGHVS and FNYEAQ. This chain connects TRBV7-6 to TRBJ1-1; 7 positions agree with TRBD1. Input material: blood. The receptor was isolated from a man aged 60-69 years in good health. The CDR3 DNA reads TGTGCCAGCAGCCCGACAGGGATGAGCACTGAAGCTTTCTTT. This codes for CASSPTGMSTEAFF.